The TCR beta chain under discussion was sequenced for a study of blood T cell repertoires in COVID-19. Study-level background: COVID-19 samples from acute and convalescent phases originated in the United States, Italy and Spain. Sample material is recorded as cDNA or gDNA derived from T cells, B-cell-depleted T cells, or PBMCs.

As handled by the study authors: Cell counts per sample came from amplifying reference gene primers. TCRdb's copy holds only in-frame clones and misses some; the assay was immunoSEQ multiplex PCR. That table furnishes V, J and clone size, whereas the DNA furnished D and trimming. The data hold roughly 250,000 clones, with 70% to 90% observed a single time. The CDR3 contains 11 residues. The source of this sequence is a woman aged 25-40 years with acute or convalescent COVID-19. The chain couples TRBV21-1 to TRBJ2-3; the table gives TRBD2 as D, unverified against the DNA. TRBV21-1 is a pseudogene segment. Input material: peripheral blood. The CDR3 protein is CASTGGDTQYF. CDR3 sequence (DNA): TGTGCCAGCACCGGGGGTGATACGCAGTATTTT.